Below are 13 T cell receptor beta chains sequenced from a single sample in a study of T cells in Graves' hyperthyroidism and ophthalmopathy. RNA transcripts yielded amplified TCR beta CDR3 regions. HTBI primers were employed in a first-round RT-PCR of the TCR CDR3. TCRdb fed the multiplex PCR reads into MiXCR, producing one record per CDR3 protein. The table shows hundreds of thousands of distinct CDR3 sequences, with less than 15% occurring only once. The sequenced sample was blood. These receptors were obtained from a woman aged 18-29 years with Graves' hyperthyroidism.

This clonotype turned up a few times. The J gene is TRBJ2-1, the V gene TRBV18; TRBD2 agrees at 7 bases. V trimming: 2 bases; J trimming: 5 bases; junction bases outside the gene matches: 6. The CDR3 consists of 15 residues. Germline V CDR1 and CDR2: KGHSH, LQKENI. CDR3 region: CASSPLPSGNNEQFF. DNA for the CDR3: TGTGCCAGCTCACCATTGCCTAGCGGCAACAATGAGCAGTTCTTC.

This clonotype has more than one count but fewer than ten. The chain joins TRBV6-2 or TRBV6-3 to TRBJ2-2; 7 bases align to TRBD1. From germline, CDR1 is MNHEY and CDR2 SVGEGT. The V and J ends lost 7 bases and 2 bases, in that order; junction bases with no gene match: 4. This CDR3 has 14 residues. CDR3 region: CASKGQINTGELFF. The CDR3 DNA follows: TGTGCCAGCAAGGGACAGATTAACACCGGGGAGCTGTTTTTT.

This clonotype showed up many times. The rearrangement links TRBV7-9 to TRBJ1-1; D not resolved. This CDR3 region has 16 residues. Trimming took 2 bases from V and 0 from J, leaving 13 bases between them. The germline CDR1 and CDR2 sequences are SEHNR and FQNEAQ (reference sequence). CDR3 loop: CASSLKGNPMNTEAFF. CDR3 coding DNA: TGTGCCAGCAGCTTAAAGGGCAATCCCATGAACACTGAAGCTTTCTTT.

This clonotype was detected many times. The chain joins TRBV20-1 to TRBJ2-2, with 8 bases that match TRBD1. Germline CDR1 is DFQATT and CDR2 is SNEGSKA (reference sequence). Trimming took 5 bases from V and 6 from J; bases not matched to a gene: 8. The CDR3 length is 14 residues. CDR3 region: CSAEDRVKAGELFF. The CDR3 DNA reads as TGCAGTGCTGAGGACAGGGTCAAGGCCGGGGAGCTGTTTTTT.

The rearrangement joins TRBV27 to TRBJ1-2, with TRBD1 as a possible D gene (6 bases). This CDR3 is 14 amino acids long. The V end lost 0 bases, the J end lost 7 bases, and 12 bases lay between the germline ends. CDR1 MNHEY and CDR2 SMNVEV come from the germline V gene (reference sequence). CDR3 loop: CASSLSEGVGGYTF. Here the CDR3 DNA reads TGTGCCAGCAGTTTATCGGAGGGGGTTGGTGGCTACACCTTC.

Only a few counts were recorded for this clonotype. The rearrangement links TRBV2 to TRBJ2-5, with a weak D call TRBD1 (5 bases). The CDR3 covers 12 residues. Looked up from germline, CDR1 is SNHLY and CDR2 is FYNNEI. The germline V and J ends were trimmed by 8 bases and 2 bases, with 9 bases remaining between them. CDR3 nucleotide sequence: TGTGCCAGCGAACAGGAGCAAGAGACCCAGTACTTC. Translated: CASEQEQETQYF.

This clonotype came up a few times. The CDR3 reads CATSDLGTADTQYF. Here the CDR3 DNA reads TGTGCCACCAGTGATTTGGGGACAGCAGATACGCAGTATTTT. The chain links TRBV24-1 to TRBJ2-3, with 7 bases fitting TRBD1. This CDR3 contains 14 residues. The trim removed 0 bases at V and 4 bases at J, leaving 0 bases unmatched. The germline V gene encodes CDR1 KGHDR and CDR2 SFDVKD.

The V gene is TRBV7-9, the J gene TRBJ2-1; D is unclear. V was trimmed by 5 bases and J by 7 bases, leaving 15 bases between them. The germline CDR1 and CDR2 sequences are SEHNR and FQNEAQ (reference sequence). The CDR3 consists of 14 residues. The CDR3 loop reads CASSHGGSVNEQFF. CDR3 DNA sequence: TGTGCCAGCAGCCACGGTGGGTCAGTTAATGAGCAGTTCTTC.

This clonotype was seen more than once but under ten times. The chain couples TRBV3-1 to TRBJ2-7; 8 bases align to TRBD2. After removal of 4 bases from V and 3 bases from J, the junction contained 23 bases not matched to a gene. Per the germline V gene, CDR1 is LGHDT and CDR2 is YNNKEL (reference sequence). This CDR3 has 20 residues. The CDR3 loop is CASSLQQGAWGSGDLYEQYF. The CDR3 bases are TGTGCCAGCAGCCTTCAGCAGGGAGCCTGGGGTAGCGGGGATCTCTACGAGCAGTACTTC.

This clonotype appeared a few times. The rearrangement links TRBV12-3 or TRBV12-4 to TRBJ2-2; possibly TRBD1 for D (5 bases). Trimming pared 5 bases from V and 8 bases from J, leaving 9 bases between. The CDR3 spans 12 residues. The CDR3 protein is CASSLRQGELFF. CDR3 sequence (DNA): TGTGCCAGCAGTCTCCGACAGGGGGAGCTGTTTTTT.

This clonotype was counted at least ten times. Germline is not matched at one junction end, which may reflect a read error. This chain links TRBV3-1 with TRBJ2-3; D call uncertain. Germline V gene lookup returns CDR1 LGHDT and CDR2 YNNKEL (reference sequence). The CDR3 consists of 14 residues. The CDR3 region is CASSQVQNTDAQYF. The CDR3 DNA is TGTGCCAGCAGCCAAGTTCAGAACACAGATGCGCAGTATTTT.

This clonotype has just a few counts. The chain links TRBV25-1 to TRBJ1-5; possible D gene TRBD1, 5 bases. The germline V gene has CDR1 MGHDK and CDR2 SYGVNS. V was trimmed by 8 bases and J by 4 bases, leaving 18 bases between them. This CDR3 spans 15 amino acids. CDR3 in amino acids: CASVNTGTRNQPQHF. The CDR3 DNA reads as TGTGCCAGCGTTAATACAGGTACTCGGAATCAGCCCCAGCATTTT.

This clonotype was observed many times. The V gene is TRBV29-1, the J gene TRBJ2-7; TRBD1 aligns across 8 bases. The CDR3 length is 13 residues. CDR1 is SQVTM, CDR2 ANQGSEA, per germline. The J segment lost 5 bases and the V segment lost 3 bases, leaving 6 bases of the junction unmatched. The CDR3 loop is CSVDFRGLNEQYF. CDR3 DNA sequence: TGCAGCGTTGACTTCAGGGGGCTAAACGAGCAGTACTTC.